The 29 T cell receptor beta chains below all came from one sample that was sequenced in a study of beta chain bispecific antibodies for T cell cancers. General study results and limits: In these mixed samples, most targeted TRBV reads derived from the leukemia cell line.

Expansion lasted two to four days, with either anti-CD3 antibody OKT3 or CD3/CD28 beads. TCRdb itself ran the 5' RACE reads through MiXCR, one entry per CDR3 protein. The table shows 8,400 or so distinct CDR3 sequences, with roughly 2.2% occurring only once. Their specific antigens are unknown. The sequenced sample was T cells from a healthy donor cultured with Jurkat leukemia cells, obtained from a culture containing an anti-CD19 bispecific antibody. These receptors originate from a human donor in good health. Some clones in this sample may be carry-over from other donors' samples.

This clonotype was seen ten or more times. This chain links TRBV12-3 or TRBV12-4 with TRBJ2-1; 9 nucleotides match TRBD1. This CDR3 spans 15 amino acids. Trimming removed 6 bases from V and 3 bases from J; junction bases left unmatched: 6. CDR3 protein: CASSSNRGHYNEQFF. CDR3 DNA sequence: TGTGCCAGCAGCTCCAACAGGGGGCACTACAATGAGCAGTTCTTC.

Many counts were recorded for this clonotype. The V gene is TRBV30, the J gene TRBJ2-5; D call uncertain. V was shortened by 0 bases and J by 2 bases, with 4 bases between the two germline ends. The CDR3 is 12 residues long. Germline V CDR1 and CDR2: GTSNPN, SVGIG (reference sequence). The CDR3 loop is CAWSVQQETQYF. The CDR3 nucleotides are TGTGCCTGGAGTGTACAGCAAGAGACCCAGTACTTC.

This clonotype was recorded a few times. The chain carries TRBV30 and TRBJ1-4, with D unresolved. There are 11 residues in the CDR3. The germline gives CDR1 GTSNPN, CDR2 SVGIG (reference sequence). V was cut by 0 bases and J by 8 bases, with 4 bases left in between. This CDR3 reads CAWSVGEKLFF. As DNA, the CDR3 is TGTGCCTGGAGTGTAGGCGAAAAACTGTTTTTT.

This clonotype was seen many times. This rearrangement joins TRBV6-4 to TRBJ2-2; 11 bases fit TRBD2. In germline, CDR1 is MRHNA, CDR2 SNTAGT. With V trimmed by 7 bases and J by 3 bases, 4 bases remained unmatched. The CDR3 loop spans 15 amino acids. CDR3 protein: CASKQLAGDTGELFF. The CDR3 bases are TGTGCCAGCAAACAACTAGCGGGAGACACCGGGGAGCTGTTTTTT.

This clonotype was seen repeatedly, ten times or more. The rearrangement uses TRBV7-9 and TRBJ2-2; 8 nucleotides match TRBD1. CDR3 length: 13 residues. Germline loops: CDR1 SEHNR, CDR2 FQNEAQ (reference sequence). V trimming: 5 bases; J trimming: 10 bases; junction bases outside the gene matches: 6. CDR3 in DNA: TGTGCCAGCAGCCAGGGGGCATTGGAGGAGCTGTTTTTT. Residues: CASSQGALEELFF.

Many counts were recorded for this clonotype. The gene calls are TRBV6-5 and TRBJ1-1, with TRBD1 matching 7 bases. With 7 bases clipped from V and 0 bases from J, the junction kept 8 bases outside the gene matches. Germline values: CDR1 MNHEY, CDR2 SVGAGI. The CDR3 is made up of 15 amino acids. The CDR3 sequence: CASTNGDSLNTEAFF. The CDR3 DNA sequence: TGTGCCAGCACCAACGGGGACAGCTTGAACACTGAAGCTTTCTTT.

This clonotype was picked up many times. The chain uses TRBV27 and TRBJ2-3; D might be TRBD1 or TRBD2, each matching 5 bases. Germline CDR1 reads MNHEY; CDR2 reads SMNVEV (reference sequence). The CDR3 runs to 16 residues. Trimming shortened V by 1 base and J by 2 bases, and 13 bases separated the two germline ends. CDR3 DNA sequence: TGTGCCAGCAGTTTATTTCCGGGACCCCCCACAGATACGCAGTATTTT. It codes for CASSLFPGPPTDTQYF.

The sample holds many counts of this clonotype. The chain employs TRBV6-5 and TRBJ2-7, with D maybe TRBD2 (5 bases). Germline loops: CDR1 MNHEY, CDR2 SVGAGI. V was shortened by 6 bases and J by 2 bases, with 11 bases between the two germline ends. This CDR3 has 13 amino acids. CDR3 protein: CASRPAETYEQYF. CDR3 nucleotide sequence: TGTGCCAGCAGGCCAGCGGAAACCTACGAGCAGTACTTC.

This clonotype was seen repeatedly, ten times or more. J is TRBJ2-1 and V is TRBV5-1; D is perhaps TRBD1 or TRBD2 (5 bases each). V lost 5 bases to trimming and J lost 9 bases, with 12 bases between them. The germline V gene has CDR1 SGHRS and CDR2 YFSETQ. CDR3 size: 12 residues. The CDR3 DNA is TGCGCCAGCAGGGGGGTAGTGGGTGAGCAGTTCTTC. Translation: CASRGVVGEQFF.

This chain uses TRBV5-8 with TRBJ2-1; D is perhaps TRBD1 (6 bases). Trimming stripped 4 bases from V and 2 bases from J, with 16 bases between. The CDR3 runs 16 residues. Looked up from germline, CDR1 is SGHTS and CDR2 is YDEGEE. The CDR3 DNA is TGTGCCAGCAGCCAGGGGCTAGTCATCACCTACAATGAGCAGTTCTTC. This gives the protein CASSQGLVITYNEQFF.

This clonotype was recorded at least ten times. The V gene is TRBV6-5, the J gene TRBJ1-1, with 8 bases aligning to TRBD1. Germline trimming cut 6 bases from V and 3 bases from J; bases unmatched to any gene: 6. The CDR3 length is 14 residues. CDR1 MNHEY and CDR2 SVGAGI come from the germline V gene. CDR3 DNA: TGTGCCAGCAGCCCAGGACAGGGTCACACTGAAGCTTTCTTT. This sequence encodes CASSPGQGHTEAFF.

This clonotype was observed many times. The rearrangement links TRBV4-1 to TRBJ2-7, with D possibly TRBD2 on 5 matching bases. Germline V gives CDR1 MGHRA, CDR2 YSYEKL. With 5 bases removed from V and 3 bases from J, the gap between germline ends came to 14 bases. The CDR3 totals 14 residues. CDR3 in DNA: TGCGCCAGCAGCTGGACCCCTGGGAGCTACGAGCAGTACTTC. Translated, it gives CASSWTPGSYEQYF.

This clonotype showed up many times. The chain links TRBV5-1 to TRBJ2-2; the match to TRBD1 covers 12 bases. Germline lookup yields CDR1 SGHRS and CDR2 YFSETQ. Trimming cost V 4 bases and J 6 bases; bases outside gene matches: 4. The CDR3 contains 15 residues. The CDR3 loop is CASSGGTGGSGELFF. For the CDR3, the DNA is TGCGCCAGCAGCGGCGGGACAGGGGGCTCCGGGGAGCTGTTTTTT.

This clonotype has ten or more counts. The chain has TRBV5-6 and TRBJ1-5; D remains ambiguous. Germline assignment: CDR1 SGHDT and CDR2 YYEEEE. V dropped 2 bases and J dropped 5 bases, with 11 bases sitting between them. The length of the CDR3 is 14 residues. CDR3 DNA: TGTGCCAGCAGCTTTCAAGGGTCCCATCAGCCCCAGCATTTT. Encoded protein: CASSFQGSHQPQHF.

This clonotype has ten or more counts. The chain joins TRBV6-1 to TRBJ1-1, with 8 positions matching TRBD1. CDR1 and CDR2 from the germline V gene are MNHNS and SASEGT. J lost 3 bases, V lost 6 bases, and 6 bases had no gene match. The CDR3 extends over 14 amino acids. CDR3 bases: TGTGCCAGCAGCTGGACAGGGACGGACACTGAAGCTTTCTTT. It is translated as CASSWTGTDTEAFF.

This clonotype was seen repeatedly, ten times or more. The CDR3 sequence: CASSLGQGIDTQYF. The CDR3 bases are TGTGCCAGCAGCTTGGGGCAGGGGATAGATACGCAGTATTTT. The chain joins TRBV7-7 to TRBJ2-3, with a tentative D call TRBD1 (6 bases). This CDR3 comprises 14 residues. The germline V and J ends were trimmed by 3 bases and 5 bases, with 12 bases remaining between them. Germline CDR1 is SSHAT and CDR2 is FNYEAQ (reference sequence).

This clonotype has a count of ten or more. The rearrangement links TRBV20-1 to TRBJ2-3; D possibly corresponds to TRBD2 (7 bases). Trimming pared 5 bases from V and 4 bases from J, leaving 13 bases between. From germline, CDR1 is DFQATT and CDR2 SNEGSKA (reference sequence). CDR3 length: 13 amino acids. The chain's CDR3 is CSAGGAQADTQYF. The CDR3 nucleotides read TGCAGTGCTGGGGGGGCCCAGGCAGATACGCAGTATTTT.

In this sample, this clonotype turned up many times. The chain recombines TRBV6-1 with TRBJ2-7; TRBD1 aligns across 7 bases. The CDR3 runs to 13 residues. Losses at the gene ends were 7 bases for V and 3 bases for J; bases not matched to a gene: 6. The V gene's germline CDR1 is MNHNS and CDR2 SASEGT. CDR3 loop: CASTQGVYYEQYF. The CDR3 DNA reads TGTGCCAGCACCCAGGGGGTCTACTACGAGCAGTACTTC.

Sample share makes this clonotype medium-sized. J is TRBJ2-5 and V is TRBV20-1; possible D gene TRBD2, 6 bases. V was shortened by 3 bases and J by 5 bases, with 19 bases between the two germline ends. Germline V gene sequence: CDR1 DFQATT, CDR2 SNEGSKA (reference sequence). CDR3 length equals 15 residues. The CDR3 DNA follows: TGCAGTGCTAGGGGGGAAAGGGCGGGGTGGGAGACCCAGTACTTC. Protein sequence: CSARGERAGWETQYF.

Ten or more counts support this clonotype. The chain joins TRBV4-1 to TRBJ2-7; TRBD2 is a possible D gene (7 bases). Trimming removed 2 bases at V and 6 bases at J, with 26 bases between. Germline V gives CDR1 MGHRA, CDR2 YSYEKL. There are 18 residues in the CDR3. The DNA of the CDR3 is TGCGCCAGCAGCCAACTAATCGCGGGCTCGGGGGGCGGGCGCGAGCAGTACTTC. Residues: CASSQLIAGSGGGREQYF.

The chain employs TRBV19 and TRBJ1-1; D not resolved. The CDR3 is 13 amino acids. V was pared by 5 bases and J by 1 base, with 8 bases between. The germline CDR1 and CDR2 sequences are LNHDA and SQIVND (reference sequence). CDR3 amino acids: CASSLGRNTEAFF. CDR3 DNA: TGTGCCAGTAGTTTAGGACGGAACACTGAAGCTTTCTTT.

This clonotype has more than one count but fewer than ten. The rearrangement joins TRBV5-1 to TRBJ2-2, with 12 positions matching TRBD2. This CDR3 comprises 15 residues. V lost 4 bases, J lost 5 bases, and 3 bases stayed unmatched. Germline V gene data show CDR1 as SGHRS and CDR2 as YFSETQ. For the CDR3, the DNA is TGCGCCAGCAGCCCTACTAGCGGGGGGACCGGGGAGCTGTTTTTT. Its protein product is CASSPTSGGTGELFF.

This clonotype was recorded at least ten times. The V gene is TRBV14, the J gene TRBJ2-1; tentative D call: TRBD2 (6 bases). Trimming shortened V by 8 bases and J by 0 bases, and 14 bases separated the two germline ends. The V gene's germline CDR1 is SGHDN and CDR2 FVKESK. The CDR3 is 15 amino acids. The DNA for the CDR3 is TGTGCCAGCTCTGGCGGGGTAATCTCCTACAATGAGCAGTTCTTC. Residues: CASSGGVISYNEQFF.

This clonotype was detected many times. The chain couples TRBV27 to TRBJ1-1; D is uncertain. V lost 1 base and J lost 0, with 9 bases in between. CDR3 length: 15 amino acids. Germline V lookup: CDR1 MNHEY, CDR2 SMNVEV (reference sequence). The CDR3, as DNA: TGTGCCAGCAGTTTATTTCTTGACCTGAACACTGAAGCTTTCTTT. It encodes CASSLFLDLNTEAFF.

In this sample, this clonotype turned up many times. V and J are TRBV6-6 and TRBJ2-2; D is unresolved. Germline CDR1 is MNHNY and CDR2 is SVGAGI (reference sequence). The CDR3 length is 12 residues. Trimming stripped 7 bases from V and 6 bases from J, with 9 bases between. CDR3: CASNQGPGELFF. As DNA, the CDR3 is TGTGCCAGCAACCAAGGCCCCGGGGAGCTGTTTTTT.

This clonotype was recorded many times. The chain couples TRBV28 to TRBJ2-6; maybe TRBD2 (5 bases). Germline V lookup: CDR1 MDHEN, CDR2 SYDVKM. The CDR3 is 13 amino acids. V shed 8 bases and J shed 0 bases, with 5 bases lying between them. This chain's CDR3 is CASGLSGANVLTF. In DNA, the CDR3 is TGTGCCAGCGGACTCTCTGGGGCCAACGTCCTGACTTTC.

This clonotype was recorded many times. The gene calls are TRBV27 and TRBJ2-3, with a weak D call TRBD1 (6 bases). Germline loops: CDR1 MNHEY, CDR2 SMNVEV (reference sequence). This CDR3 has 16 amino acids. V was trimmed by 4 bases and J by 2 bases, leaving 16 bases between them. The CDR3 loop reads CASSSLLRGYTDTQYF. The CDR3 nucleotides are TGTGCCAGCAGTTCGCTACTAAGGGGGTACACAGATACGCAGTATTTT.

There are many counts of this clonotype. The chain employs TRBV5-1 and TRBJ2-1; D might be TRBD2 (5 bases). The CDR3 is 13 residues long. Germline V gene sequence: CDR1 SGHRS, CDR2 YFSETQ. Trimming left V 3 bases short and J 4 bases short, with 8 bases between. The CDR3 sequence is CASSWTSYNEQFF. The DNA of the CDR3 is TGCGCCAGCAGCTGGACTTCATACAATGAGCAGTTCTTC.

This clonotype has ten or more counts. This chain's CDR3 is CASSPTGLEAFF. CDR3 coding DNA: TGCGCCAGCAGCCCGACAGGGCTTGAAGCTTTCTTT. The chain carries TRBV5-1 and TRBJ1-1, with 7 bases fitting TRBD1. The germline gives CDR1 SGHRS, CDR2 YFSETQ. Unmatched junction bases numbered 4, after V lost 4 bases and J lost 7 bases. The CDR3 sequence is 12 residues long.